A single sample gave rise to the 5 T cell receptor beta chains below, sequenced in a study of PD-1 blockade in mismatch repair-deficient tumors (dated by TCRdb to 2017 to 2019). Libraries were constructed by the immunoSEQ multiplex PCR assay. TCRdb carries this immuneACCESS record with in-frame sequences only. Its versions omit some clonotypes, under half of them owing to an unresolved V gene in the studies checked, with the rest unexplained. The sample includes about 100,000 clones, with 82% observed a single time. The ten largest clones represent about 6.3% of the sample. Source: peripheral blood, taken around 8 months after starting pembrolizumab. The receptors derive from an adult with mismatch repair-deficient cancer.

This clone came up once. The chain recombines TRBV4-1 with TRBJ2-1; 12 nucleotides line up with TRBD2. This CDR3 region has 14 residues. Germline CDR1 and CDR2: MGHRA and YSYEKL. V lost 6 bases, J lost 10 bases, and 7 bases stayed unmatched. The CDR3 region is CASRLTSGRWEQFF. In DNA, the CDR3 is TGCGCCAGCAGACTGACTAGCGGGAGATGGGAGCAGTTCTTC.

The rearrangement uses TRBV7-9 and TRBJ2-1, with TRBD2 matching over 13 bases. V was pared by 5 bases and J by 8 bases, with 15 bases of the junction left unmatched. This CDR3 region has 18 residues. CDR1 and CDR2 from the germline V gene are SEHNR and FQNEAQ (reference sequence). The chain's CDR3 is CASSIGTSGMRRFDEQFF. CDR3 sequence (DNA): TGTGCCAGCAGCATAGGGACTAGCGGGATGAGAAGGTTCGATGAGCAGTTCTTC.

The rearrangement links TRBV11-2 to TRBJ2-1, with 7 bases that match TRBD2. This CDR3 region has 15 residues. Germline values: CDR1 SGHAT, CDR2 FQNNGV. J lost 4 bases, V lost 2 bases, and 5 bases had no gene match. CDR3 sequence reads: CASSLLAASYNEQFF. The CDR3 nucleotides are TGTGCCAGCAGCTTACTAGCGGCGAGTTACAATGAGCAGTTCTTC.

CDR3 in amino acids: CAISVGRDAADTQYF. CDR3 DNA: TGTGCCATCAGTGTAGGGCGGGACGCCGCAGATACGCAGTATTTT. The J gene is TRBJ2-3, the V gene TRBV10-3; D is perhaps TRBD2 (6 bases). Looked up from germline, CDR1 is ENHRY and CDR2 is SYGVKD. Trimming removed 4 bases at V and 4 bases at J, with 15 bases between. The CDR3 runs to 15 residues.

In its sample, this clone was seen a few times. V gene TRBV7-9 combines with J gene TRBJ1-4; D ambiguous. Trimming removed 6 bases at V and 3 bases at J, with 14 bases between. Germline values: CDR1 SEHNR, CDR2 FQNEAQ (reference sequence). This CDR3 has 15 amino acids. CDR3 residues: CASRRNGVSNEKLFF. The CDR3 DNA reads TGTGCCAGCAGACGCAACGGGGTTTCTAATGAAAAACTGTTTTTT. Supplemented by reference TRBV7-9 and TRBJ1-4, the full variable domain reads DTGVSQNPRHKITKRGQNVTFRCDPISEHNRLYWYRQTLGQGPEFLTYFQNEAQLEKSRLLSDRFSAERPKGSFSTLEIQRTEQGDSAMYLCASRRNGVSNEKLFFGSGTQLSVL.